This T cell receptor (beta chain) was identified in a study of blood T cell repertoires in COVID-19. In the original analysis: The authors estimated nucleated cell counts from reference gene primer amplification. Generated by immunoSEQ multiplex PCR, the TCRdb table keeps only in-frame clones and is missing some. That table furnishes V, J and clone size, whereas the DNA furnished D and trimming. The sample lists approximately 250,000 clones, approximately 86% occurring once. The junction had 7 bases not matched to a gene; V was cut back by 3 bases and J by 5 bases. The CDR3 totals 15 residues. Germline CDR1 SGDLS, CDR2 YYNGEE. In its sample, this clone was seen a few times.

The clonotype originates from a man between 35 and 55 years old with active or convalescent COVID-19. The specimen sequenced was peripheral blood. This chain links TRBV9 with TRBJ1-1, with TRBD1 identical over 10 bases. DNA for the CDR3: TGTGCCAGCAGCGCCTCTCGGACAGGGGGGACTGAAGCTTTCTTT. The encoded protein is CASSASRTGGTEAFF.